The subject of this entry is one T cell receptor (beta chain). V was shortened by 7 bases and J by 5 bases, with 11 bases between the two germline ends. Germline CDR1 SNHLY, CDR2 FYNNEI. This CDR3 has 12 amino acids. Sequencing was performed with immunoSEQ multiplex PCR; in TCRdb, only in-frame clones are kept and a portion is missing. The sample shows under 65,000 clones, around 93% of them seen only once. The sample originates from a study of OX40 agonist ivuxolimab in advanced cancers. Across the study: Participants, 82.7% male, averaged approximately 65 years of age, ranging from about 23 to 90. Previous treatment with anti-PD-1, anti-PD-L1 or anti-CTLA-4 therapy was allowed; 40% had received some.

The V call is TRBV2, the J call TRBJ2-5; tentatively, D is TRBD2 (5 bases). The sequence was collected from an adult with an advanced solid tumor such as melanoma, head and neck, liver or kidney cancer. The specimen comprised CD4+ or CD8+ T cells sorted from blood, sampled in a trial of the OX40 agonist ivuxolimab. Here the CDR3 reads CASKRELETQYF. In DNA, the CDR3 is TGTGCCAGCAAGAGGGAGTTGGAGACCCAGTACTTC.